This T cell receptor beta chain was profiled in a study of cytomegalovirus exposure and HLA in healthy donors (dated by TCRdb to about 2017). In the study overall: An earlier analysis of several hundred of the donors reported roughly 300 Gb of sequence data and 90 million to 120 million unique TCR beta sequences obtained from around 170 million T cells. A later analysis re-examined previously published TCR beta repertoires from roughly 720 donors and added high-resolution HLA genotyping to investigate patterns of TCR occurrence. About 280 gigabases of sequencing data and 91 million or so unique TCR sequences made up an early release that covered 500 to 650 HLA-typed donors. Because of strong linkage in the cohort, roughly five DR-DQ haplotypes were treated as single units for association and clustering. The study profiled the T cell repertoires of under 850 subjects by immunosequencing and related them to cytomegalovirus serostatus. Both class I and class II loci were covered by HLA typing, at four-digit resolution. Across 398 genotyped donors of the cohort, an average of about 240,000 unique TCR beta nucleotide sequences per donor were sequenced, and 15% to 20% of those sequences were non-productive. Of the roughly 410 genotyped donors, 70% to 90% were placed in the genetic ancestry cluster associated with self-reported Caucasian donors. Donor age, sex, ethnicity and CMV serostatus were compiled alongside the repertoire data. In the later analysis, no new phenotypic data were used to find candidate immune exposures; instead, reliance was placed on TCR beta sequences and their occurrence across donors. Along with the roughly 670-subject first cohort, a separate validation cohort of about 110 different subjects was used. Every repertoire in the discovery cohort had been generated on one and the same sequencing platform. In a later genetic analysis, genome-wide SNP genotypes for 398 of the 666 donors were used, and that subset was treated as a discovery cohort. The number of donors typed differed by locus, with about 629-640 for A, B, C, DRB1 and DQB1, about 500 for DQA1, 600 to 610 for DPA1, and around 430 for DPB1. An earlier analysis of about 620 of the donors applied high-throughput TCR beta sequencing to assess whether each TCR beta V gene segment acted as functional or pseudogenic. The study combined high-throughput TCR immunosequencing, statistical association of individual TCRs with disease status, and machine learning to predict cytomegalovirus infection status. The study was designed to test whether signatures of past pathogen exposure could be identified by cataloging public T cell receptors. The full study reports these points: In a later analysis, most CMV-associated TCR beta chains were found to appear HLA-restricted, with HLA associations seemingly driven largely by CMV exposure. The earlier analysis of some 540 of the donors excluded some 15 rarely observed V segments, including chromosome 9 orphons, because counts were too low. HLA typing was unavailable for some donors at each locus, so association tests used only the typed subset. It was suggested by the authors that the approach could potentially be generalized to other disease states and immunological phenotypes. Compared with equally common non-associated chains, HLA-associated TCR beta chains in a later analysis were more clonally expanded and had lower generation probabilities. A later analysis associated 16,951 TCR beta sequences with specific HLA alleles at a false discovery rate of 0.05. A further reported finding was that TCR beta sequences accurately predicted the HLA-A and HLA-B alleles for most subjects in the first cohort. In an earlier analysis of more than 450 of the donors, most TCR beta V segments were observed in productive rearrangements about 90% or about 30% of the time, broadly matching IMGT annotations. Strong co-occurrence of HLA alleles, especially DR and DQ, made assigning TCR associations to individual alleles difficult. The study listed 164 TCR beta chains as associated with cytomegalovirus. A later genetic analysis reported fewer N-insertions in productive TCRs among donors in an Asian-associated ancestry cluster than the roughly 690-donor mean. The classifier was reported to diagnose cytomegalovirus status with high specificity and sensitivity in both the original cohort and the validation cohort. Linkage disequilibrium might explain the correlated functional status among segregating V segments, but an unknown experimental factor could not be ruled out. A few of the identified cytomegalovirus-associated TCR beta chains were confirmed in vitro to be specific for cytomegalovirus antigens. A later analysis reported that several top co-occurrence clusters appeared linked to parvovirus B19, influenza, CMV and Epstein-Barr virus. In a later genetic analysis, a missense DCLRE1C variant was associated with V-gene and J-gene trimming of TCR beta chains, and the association was replicated in an independent cohort. Because the 87-base-pair reads could not distinguish some IMGT-functional V segments, including TRBV6-2 and TRBV6-3, those segments were excluded. The cohort was sequenced for TCR beta chains only, and without alpha or paired-chain data the features that could be detected were limited. The only immune exposure information available for the cohort was CMV serostatus. A later analysis found that TCR association rates varied across HLA loci, with DRB1 alleles showing the most associated TCRs and HLA-C alleles the fewest. The sequencing pipeline was judged likely to have produced a cluster of highly shared sequence variants as a technical artifact. The presence/absence analyses assumed that sequencing depth was roughly uniform across donors, and that assumption may not be true. Most TCR sequences were observed very rarely across donors, whereas some public TCRs were present in many individuals.

The cohort comprised more than 550 healthy bone marrow donors. All cohort members were sampled while nominally healthy, although unrecorded immune exposures were likely present. The donor tested CMV seronegative and was one of the 352 seronegative cohort members. Each donor provided a peripheral blood sample, and peripheral blood mononuclear cells were used for TCR beta sequencing. The Qiagen DNeasy Blood Extraction Kit was used to extract genomic DNA from the blood cell samples. On this clone itself: What this receptor recognizes is not known. Base qualities are not at hand, and no much larger clone is one base apart.

V drops 5 bases and J drops 2 bases, leaving 21 bases in between. Reading from cysteine to phenylalanine, the CDR3 counts 17 amino acids. Only the CDR3 DNA is retained, 51 bases long and in frame from the first base. CDR1 SGHAT and CDR2 FQNNGV are derived from the germline V gene. The library was generated by the immunoSEQ multiplex PCR assay. A mixture of 60 forward primers for TCR Vbeta segments and 13 reverse primers for TCR Jbeta segments was used in the multiplex PCR. The CDR3 region of rearranged TCR beta genes was amplified from genomic DNA by a multiplex PCR assay. On the Illumina HiSeq System, the amplified TCR beta libraries were sequenced as 87-base-pair reads. The authors' analysis ran thus. In a later analysis, 77 million or so unique TCR beta chains were counted across the roughly 610 repertoires, and some 10 million of these chains were shared by at least two donors. Raw reads were error-corrected and collapsed into unique sequences with a nearest-neighbor algorithm that merged closely related sequences to remove PCR and sequencing errors. To assign V, D and J gene segments, CDR3 sequences were aligned to IMGT reference sequences. Each retained sequence needed at least a six-nucleotide match to both a V gene segment and a J gene segment. A rearrangement was called productive if the CDR3 had no stop codons and remained in frame with V and J, and every other rearrangement was called non-productive. Following IMGT convention, CDR3 was defined as the stretch from the second conserved V-encoded cysteine to the conserved J-encoded phenylalanine. In an earlier analysis of approximately 500 of the donors, sequences lacking an unambiguous match to a single V gene segment were excluded. An earlier analysis of around 600 of the donors classified V segments as functional when productive rearrangements were above 56.7% and as segregating when the standard deviation between donors was above 5%. A statistical classification framework was built to diagnose cytomegalovirus status from the catalog of TCR beta chain sequences. In a later analysis, TCR nucleotide sequences were compared against IMGT/GENE-DB human TR gene sequences so that V and J genes could be assigned. A later analysis assigned CDR3 sequences and most-parsimonious VDJ recombination scenarios with the TCRdist pipeline. In a later analysis, each TCR beta chain was defined by its CDR3 amino acid sequence together with its V-gene family, and reads without a unique V-gene family were excluded. A later analysis removed several hundred highly shared, low-generation-probability nucleotide sequences to deal with suspected cross-contamination and a sequencing artifact. For each public chain, a later analysis derived a clonal expansion index from normalized ranks of inferred template counts within each repertoire. Generation probabilities in a later analysis came from a VDJ recombination model fitted to out-of-frame rearrangements, and those results were checked against IGoR. A later analysis scored TCR-TCR, TCR-HLA and TCR-CMV co-occurrence with hypergeometric tests, applying a repertoire-size bias correction to TCR pairs. In a later analysis, false discovery rates were estimated by permuting HLA or CMV assignments 20 times. In a later analysis, co-occurring TCRs were grouped with DBSCAN, and TCRdist sequence similarity was added when clustering was performed within HLA-allele-positive subsets. For co-occurrence clustering, repertoires with fewer than 30,000 or more than 120,000 public chains were excluded, along with several repertoires with anomalous nucleotide sharing. This immuneACCESS table, as held by TCRdb, lists in-frame sequences with V and J called but not all clones. Of the missing ones, under half trace to an unresolved V gene in checked studies; the others have no known cause. Clone size and the V and J calls come from that table; the DNA yielded D and trimming. This sample comprises 210,000 or so clones, 78% of them detected only once. The top ten clones comprise around 0.44% of the sample.

This sequence originates from a boy aged 10-17 years in good health and CMV-seronegative. Recombination joined TRBV11-2 with TRBJ1-1; TRBD1 is possibly the D segment (6 matching bases). Material for sequencing was PBMCs. The CDR3 protein sequence reads: CASSLSSPGQINTEAFF. The DNA sequence is TGTGCCAGCAGCCTGTCCTCCCCAGGACAGATTAACACTGAAGCTTTCTTT.